This T cell receptor (beta chain) was identified during a study of shared clonotypes between healthy human individuals. Clones were sequenced by immunoSEQ multiplex PCR, and TCRdb holds only the in-frame ones, with some missing. The sample lists around 320,000 clones; roughly 84% were seen once. CDR1 SEHNR and CDR2 FQNEAQ come from the germline V gene (reference sequence). The V gene lost 3 bases and the J gene lost 2 bases, with 9 bases spanning the gap. This CDR3 contains 14 residues. Sequenced input: memory CD8+ T cells sorted from blood. Described subset: CD45RO+ cells pooled with CCR7-negative TemRA cells. The chain couples TRBV7-9 to TRBJ2-3; D not resolved. The clonotype was recovered from a man between 18 and 29 years old in good health. The CDR3 spells CASSFASSTDTQYF. DNA for the CDR3: TGTGCCAGCAGCTTTGCGAGCTCCACAGATACGCAGTATTTT. Combining the CDR3 with reference TRBV7-9 and TRBJ2-3 gives the whole variable domain DTGVSQNPRHKITKRGQNVTFRCDPISEHNRLYWYRQTLGQGPEFLTYFQNEAQLEKSRLLSDRFSAERPKGSFSTLEIQRTEQGDSAMYLCASSFASSTDTQYFGPGTRLTVL.